One and the same sample provided the 10 T cell receptor beta chains below, sequenced in a study of CD8+ T cells in alopecia areata. Extracted RNA was reverse transcribed into cDNA, the sequencing template. TCRdb keeps only in-frame clones here, not all; method: immunoSEQ multiplex PCR. The sample has approximately 150,000 clones, 45% to 60% seen once; the top ten hold approximately 4.8%. Source material: CD4+ T cells sorted from blood. All receptors come from a human donor in good health.

V is TRBV5-1 and J is TRBJ1-1, with 8 bases matching TRBD1. Germline CDR1 and CDR2: SGHRS and YFSETQ. The length of the CDR3 is 15 residues. The V and J ends lost 6 bases and 5 bases, in that order; junction bases with no gene match: 12. For the CDR3, the DNA is TGCGCCAGCATGCCACCCGGACAGGGATCTACTGAAGCTTTCTTT. Its protein product is CASMPPGQGSTEAFF.

This chain joins TRBV19 and TRBJ2-7, with D possibly being TRBD1 (6 bases). This CDR3 region has 11 residues. CDR1 is LNHDA, CDR2 SQIVND, per germline (reference sequence). Trimming removed 11 bases from V and 5 bases from J, with 13 bases in between. CDR3: CASGRGHEQYF. The CDR3 nucleotides are TGTGCCTCGGGCAGGGGTCACGAGCAGTACTTC.

Only a few counts were recorded for this clone. V and J are TRBV5-4 and TRBJ1-1; no firm D call. Germline V gene sequence: CDR1 SGHNT, CDR2 YYREEE (reference sequence). This CDR3 contains 14 residues. V lost 2 bases, J lost 0 bases, and 8 bases lay in between. The DNA of the CDR3 is TGTGCCAGCAGCTTTAGTGGGGTGAACACTGAAGCTTTCTTT. Residues: CASSFSGVNTEAFF.

The chain recombines TRBV6-6 with TRBJ1-5; possibly TRBD1 for D (6 bases). The germline gives CDR1 MNHNY, CDR2 SVGAGI (reference sequence). The V end was cut by 11 bases, the J end by 5 bases, with 13 bases between. The CDR3 consists of 12 residues. The CDR3 bases are TGTGCCGGAAGCCGGACAGATCAGCCCCAGCATTTT. Translation: CAGSRTDQPQHF.

This sequence joins TRBV11-2 and TRBJ2-7, with 7 bases identical to TRBD1. The CDR3 has 16 residues. Germline CDR1 reads SGHAT; CDR2 reads FQNNGV. The V gene end was trimmed by 2 bases and the J gene end by 5 bases; junction bases not matched to a gene: 12. CDR3 protein: CASSLRLTGLVHEQYF. The DNA for the CDR3 is TGTGCCAGCAGCTTAAGATTGACAGGGCTTGTCCACGAGCAGTACTTC.

J is TRBJ1-5 and V is TRBV20-1; no clear D gene. In germline, CDR1 is DFQATT, CDR2 SNEGSKA (reference sequence). The CDR3 consists of 11 residues. V lost 5 bases and J 5 bases, leaving 7 bases between the germline ends. The CDR3 DNA is TGCAGTGCTGGTGGGGATCAGCCCCAGCATTTT. This gives the protein CSAGGDQPQHF.

Points on this clone: The same CDR3 arises from other DNA sequences in this sample as well. The genes are TRBV29-1 and TRBJ2-7; weak D call: TRBD1 (6 bases). Trimming removed 5 bases from V and 3 bases from J, with 8 bases in between. The CDR3 runs to 11 residues. Germline CDR1 is SQVTM and CDR2 is ANQGSEA. DNA for the CDR3: TGCAGCGTTAGGACAGTCTACGAGCAGTACTTC. Its translation: CSVRTVYEQYF.

This clone appeared a few times. The V and J genes are TRBV19 and TRBJ1-1, with D maybe TRBD1 (6 bases). V gave up 5 bases and J gave up 4 bases, with 11 bases separating them. CDR1 and CDR2 (germline): LNHDA, SQIVND (reference sequence). CDR3 length: 13 residues. CDR3: CASSVRTATEAFF. The CDR3 region has the DNA TGTGCCAGTAGTGTGAGGACAGCCACTGAAGCTTTCTTT.

This chain uses TRBV30 with TRBJ2-2; D is unclear. The CDR3 length is 12 residues. Trimming left V 2 bases short and J 7 bases short, with 8 bases between. CDR1 is GTSNPN and CDR2 is SVGIG in the germline V gene (reference sequence). The CDR3 region is CAWSPNVGELFF. CDR3 nucleotides: TGTGCCTGGAGTCCTAATGTCGGGGAGCTGTTTTTT.

This clone was seen a few times. The J gene is TRBJ1-1, the V gene TRBV6-1; D not certain. The CDR3 runs 13 residues. Trimming shortened V by 4 bases and J by 4 bases, and 10 bases separated the two germline ends. Germline V gives CDR1 MNHNS, CDR2 SASEGT. CDR3 amino acids: CASSVLLGTEAFF. The CDR3 DNA is TGTGCCAGCAGTGTTTTGCTGGGCACTGAAGCTTTCTTT.